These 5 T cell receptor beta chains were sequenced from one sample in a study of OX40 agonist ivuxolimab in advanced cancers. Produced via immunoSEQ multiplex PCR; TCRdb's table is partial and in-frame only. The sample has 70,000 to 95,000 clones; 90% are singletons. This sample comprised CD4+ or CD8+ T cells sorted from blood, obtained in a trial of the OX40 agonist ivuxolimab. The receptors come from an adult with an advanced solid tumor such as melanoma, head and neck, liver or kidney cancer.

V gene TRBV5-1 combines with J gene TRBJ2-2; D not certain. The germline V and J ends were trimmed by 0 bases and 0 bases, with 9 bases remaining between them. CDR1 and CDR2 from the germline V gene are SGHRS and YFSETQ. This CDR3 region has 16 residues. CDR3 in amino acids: CASSLGRTANTGELFF. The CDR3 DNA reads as TGCGCCAGCAGCTTGGGACGGACCGCGAACACCGGGGAGCTGTTTTTT.

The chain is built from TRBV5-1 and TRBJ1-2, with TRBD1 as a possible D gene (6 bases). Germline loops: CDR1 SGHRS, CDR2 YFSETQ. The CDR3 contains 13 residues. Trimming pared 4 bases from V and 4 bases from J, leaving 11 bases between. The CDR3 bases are TGCGCCAGCAGCCCGGGACAACCCTATGGCTACACCTTC. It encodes CASSPGQPYGYTF.

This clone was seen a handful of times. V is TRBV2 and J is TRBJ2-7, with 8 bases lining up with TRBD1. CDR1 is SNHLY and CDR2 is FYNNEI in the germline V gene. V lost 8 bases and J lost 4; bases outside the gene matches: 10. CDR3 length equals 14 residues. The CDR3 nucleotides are TGTGCCAGCCGCCAGACAGGGGCGAGTTACGAGCAGTACTTC. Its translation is CASRQTGASYEQYF.

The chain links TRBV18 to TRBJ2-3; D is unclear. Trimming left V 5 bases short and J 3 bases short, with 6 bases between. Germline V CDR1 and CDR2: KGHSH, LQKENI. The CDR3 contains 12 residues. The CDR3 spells CASSTMTDTQYF. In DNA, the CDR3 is TGTGCCAGCTCAACCATGACAGATACGCAGTATTTT.

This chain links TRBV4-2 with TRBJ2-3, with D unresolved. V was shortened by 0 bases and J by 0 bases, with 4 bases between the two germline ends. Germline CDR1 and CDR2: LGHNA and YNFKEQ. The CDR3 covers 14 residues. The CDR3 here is CASSQDSSTDTQYF. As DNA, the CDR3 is TGTGCCAGCAGCCAAGATAGTAGCACAGATACGCAGTATTTT.